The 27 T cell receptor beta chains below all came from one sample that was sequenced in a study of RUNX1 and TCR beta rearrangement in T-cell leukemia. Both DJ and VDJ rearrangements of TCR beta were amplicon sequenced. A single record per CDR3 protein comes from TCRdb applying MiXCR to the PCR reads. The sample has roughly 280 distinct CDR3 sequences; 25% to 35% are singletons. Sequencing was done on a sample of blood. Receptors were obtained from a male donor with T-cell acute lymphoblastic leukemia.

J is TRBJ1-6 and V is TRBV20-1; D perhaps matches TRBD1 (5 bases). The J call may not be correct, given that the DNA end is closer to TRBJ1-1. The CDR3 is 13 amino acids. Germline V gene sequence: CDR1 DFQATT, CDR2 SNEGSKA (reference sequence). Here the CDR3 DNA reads TGCAGTGCTAAAGATGGGGGTACGGACCGGGCTTTCTTT. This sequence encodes CSAKDGGTDRAFF.

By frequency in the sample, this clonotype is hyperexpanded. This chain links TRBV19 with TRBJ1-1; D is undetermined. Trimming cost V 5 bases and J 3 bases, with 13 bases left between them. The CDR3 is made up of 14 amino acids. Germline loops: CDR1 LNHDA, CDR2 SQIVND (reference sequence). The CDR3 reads CASSVTNGDTEAFF. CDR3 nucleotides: TGTGCCAGTAGTGTCACCAACGGAGACACTGAAGCTTTCTTT.

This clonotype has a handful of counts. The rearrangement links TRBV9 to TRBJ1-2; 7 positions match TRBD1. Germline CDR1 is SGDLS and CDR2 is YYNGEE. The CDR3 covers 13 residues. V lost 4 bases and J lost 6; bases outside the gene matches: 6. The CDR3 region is CASSPGTANGYTF. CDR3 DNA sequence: TGTGCCAGCAGCCCGGGGACAGCGAATGGCTACACCTTC.

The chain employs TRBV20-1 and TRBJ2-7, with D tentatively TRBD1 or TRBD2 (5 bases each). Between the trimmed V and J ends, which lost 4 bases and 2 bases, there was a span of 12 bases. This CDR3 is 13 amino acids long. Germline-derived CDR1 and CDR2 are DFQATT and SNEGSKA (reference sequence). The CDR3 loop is CSAKGTGTYEQYF. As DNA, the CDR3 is TGCAGTGCTAAGGGGACGGGGACCTACGAGCAGTACTTC.

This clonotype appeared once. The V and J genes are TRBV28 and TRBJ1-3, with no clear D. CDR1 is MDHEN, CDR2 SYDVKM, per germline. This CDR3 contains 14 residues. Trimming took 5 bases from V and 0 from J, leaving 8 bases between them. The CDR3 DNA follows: TGTGCCAGCAGTCACGGGCTCTCTGGAAACACCATATATTTT. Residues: CASSHGLSGNTIYF.

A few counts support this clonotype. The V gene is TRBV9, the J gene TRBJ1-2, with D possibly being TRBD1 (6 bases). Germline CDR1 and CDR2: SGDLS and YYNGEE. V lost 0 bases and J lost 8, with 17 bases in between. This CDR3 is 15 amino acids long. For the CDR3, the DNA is TGTGCCAGCAGCGTAGACCCGTCTCAGAGGGGGGGCTACACCTTC. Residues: CASSVDPSQRGGYTF. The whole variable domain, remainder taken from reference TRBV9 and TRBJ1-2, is DSGVTQTPKHLITATGQRVTLRCSPRSGDLSVYWYQQSLDQGLQFLIQYYNGEERAKGNILERFSAQQFPDLHSELNLSSLELGDSALYFCASSVDPSQRGGYTFGSGTRLTVV.

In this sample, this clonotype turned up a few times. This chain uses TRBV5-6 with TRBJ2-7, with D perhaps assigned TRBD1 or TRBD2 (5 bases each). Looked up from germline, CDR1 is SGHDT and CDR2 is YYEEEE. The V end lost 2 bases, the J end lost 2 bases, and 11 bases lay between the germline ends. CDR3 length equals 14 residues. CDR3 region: CASSLTGRTYEQYF. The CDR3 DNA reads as TGTGCCAGCAGCTTAACGGGACGGACCTACGAGCAGTACTTC.

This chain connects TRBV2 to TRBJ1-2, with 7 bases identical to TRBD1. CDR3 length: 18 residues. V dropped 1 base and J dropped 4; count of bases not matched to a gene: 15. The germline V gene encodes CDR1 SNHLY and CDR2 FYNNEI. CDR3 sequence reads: CASSEEPIGTVRRYGYTF. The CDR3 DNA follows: TGTGCCAGCAGTGAAGAGCCTATAGGGACAGTACGGCGCTATGGCTACACCTTC.

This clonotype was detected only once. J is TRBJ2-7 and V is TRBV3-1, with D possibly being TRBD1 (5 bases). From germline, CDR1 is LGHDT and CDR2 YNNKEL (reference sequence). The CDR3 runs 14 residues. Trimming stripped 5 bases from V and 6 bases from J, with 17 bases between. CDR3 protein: CASSFAIGDVEQYF. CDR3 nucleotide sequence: TGTGCCAGCAGCTTCGCGATAGGGGATGTCGAGCAGTACTTC.

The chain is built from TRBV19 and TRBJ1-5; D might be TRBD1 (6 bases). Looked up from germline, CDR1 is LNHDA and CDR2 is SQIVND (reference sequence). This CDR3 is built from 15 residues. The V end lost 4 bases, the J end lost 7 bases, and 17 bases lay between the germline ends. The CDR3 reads CASSTPHRVVQPQHF. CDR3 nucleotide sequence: TGTGCCAGTAGTACCCCCCACAGGGTAGTACAGCCCCAGCATTTT.

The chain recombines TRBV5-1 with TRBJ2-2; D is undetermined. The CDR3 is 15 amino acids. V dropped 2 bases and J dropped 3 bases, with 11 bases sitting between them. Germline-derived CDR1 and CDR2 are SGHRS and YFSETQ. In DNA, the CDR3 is TGCGCCAGCAGCTTCCGTCGAGTGGACACCGGGGAGCTGTTTTTT. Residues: CASSFRRVDTGELFF.

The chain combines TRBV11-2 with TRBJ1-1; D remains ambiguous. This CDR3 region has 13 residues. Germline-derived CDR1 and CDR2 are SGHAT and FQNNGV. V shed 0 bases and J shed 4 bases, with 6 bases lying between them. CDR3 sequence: CASSLDRPTEAFF. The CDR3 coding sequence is TGTGCCAGCAGCTTAGACAGGCCCACTGAAGCTTTCTTT.

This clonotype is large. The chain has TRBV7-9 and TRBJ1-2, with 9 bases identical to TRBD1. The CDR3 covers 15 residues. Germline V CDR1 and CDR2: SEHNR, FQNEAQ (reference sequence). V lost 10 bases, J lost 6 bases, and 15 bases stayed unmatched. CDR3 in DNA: TGTGCCATTCAGGGGACAGGGCCACTCGGAGATGGCTACACCTTC. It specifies CAIQGTGPLGDGYTF.

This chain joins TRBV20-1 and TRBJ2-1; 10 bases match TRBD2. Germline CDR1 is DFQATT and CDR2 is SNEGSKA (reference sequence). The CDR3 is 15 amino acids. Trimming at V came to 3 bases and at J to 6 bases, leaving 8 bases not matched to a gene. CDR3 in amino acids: CSARELAGEINEQFF. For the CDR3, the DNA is TGCAGTGCTAGGGAGCTAGCGGGAGAGATCAATGAGCAGTTCTTC.

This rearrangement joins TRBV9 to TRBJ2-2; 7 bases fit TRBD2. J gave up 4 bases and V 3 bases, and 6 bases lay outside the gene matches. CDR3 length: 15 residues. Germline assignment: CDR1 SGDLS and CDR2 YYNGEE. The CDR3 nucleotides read TGTGCCAGCAGCGCCCTACGGGAGGTCACCGGGGAGCTGTTTTTT. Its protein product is CASSALREVTGELFF.

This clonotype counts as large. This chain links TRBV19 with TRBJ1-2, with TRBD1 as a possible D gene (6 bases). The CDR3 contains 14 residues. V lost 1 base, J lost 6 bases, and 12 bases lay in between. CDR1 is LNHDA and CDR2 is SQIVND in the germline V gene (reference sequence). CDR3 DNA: TGTGCCAGTAGTATAGGGGGGGGGGCGGATGGCTACACCTTC. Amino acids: CASSIGGGADGYTF.

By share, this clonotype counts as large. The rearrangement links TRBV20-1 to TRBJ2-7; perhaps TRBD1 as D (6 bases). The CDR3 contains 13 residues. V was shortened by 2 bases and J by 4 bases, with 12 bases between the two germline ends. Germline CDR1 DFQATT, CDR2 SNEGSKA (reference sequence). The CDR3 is CSARSRGWYEQYV. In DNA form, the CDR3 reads TGCAGTGCTAGATCCAGGGGTTGGTACGAGCAGTACGTC.

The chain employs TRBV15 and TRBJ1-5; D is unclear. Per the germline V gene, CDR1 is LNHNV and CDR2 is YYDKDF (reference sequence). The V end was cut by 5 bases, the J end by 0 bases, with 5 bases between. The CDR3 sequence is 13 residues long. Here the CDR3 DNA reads TGTGCCACCAGCGCCGGTAGCAATCAGCCCCAGCATTTT. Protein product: CATSAGSNQPQHF.

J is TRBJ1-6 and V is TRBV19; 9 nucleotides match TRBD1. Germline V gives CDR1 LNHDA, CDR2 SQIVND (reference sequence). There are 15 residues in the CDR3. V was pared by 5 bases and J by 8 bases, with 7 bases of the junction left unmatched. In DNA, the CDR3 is TGTGCCAGTAGTGACAACAGGGGGCAGGATTCACCCCTCCACTTT. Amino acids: CASSDNRGQDSPLHF.

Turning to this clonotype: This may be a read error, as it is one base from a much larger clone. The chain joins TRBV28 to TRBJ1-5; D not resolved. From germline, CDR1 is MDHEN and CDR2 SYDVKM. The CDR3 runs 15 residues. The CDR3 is CASSLFGDSNQPRHF. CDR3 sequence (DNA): TGTGCCAGCAGTTTATTCGGGGATAGCAATCAGCCCCGGCATTTT.

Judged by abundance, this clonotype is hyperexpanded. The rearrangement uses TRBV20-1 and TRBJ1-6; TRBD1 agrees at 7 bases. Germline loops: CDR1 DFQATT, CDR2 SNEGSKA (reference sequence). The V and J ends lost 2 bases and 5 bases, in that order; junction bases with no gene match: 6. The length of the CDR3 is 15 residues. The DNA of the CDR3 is TGCAGTGCTAGAAAGGGGGCGAGGAATAATTCACCCCTCCACTTT. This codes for CSARKGARNNSPLHF.

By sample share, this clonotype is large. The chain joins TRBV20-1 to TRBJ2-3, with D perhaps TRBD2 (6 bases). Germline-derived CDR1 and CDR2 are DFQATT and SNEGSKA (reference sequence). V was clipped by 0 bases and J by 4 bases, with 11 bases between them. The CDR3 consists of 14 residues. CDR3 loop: CSARDPLAADTQYF. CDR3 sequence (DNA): TGCAGTGCTAGAGATCCACTAGCTGCAGATACGCAGTATTTT.

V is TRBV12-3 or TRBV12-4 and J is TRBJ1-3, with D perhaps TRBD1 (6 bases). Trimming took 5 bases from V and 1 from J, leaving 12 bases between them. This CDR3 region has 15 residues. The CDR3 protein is CASSSRTASGNTIYF. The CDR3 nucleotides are TGTGCCAGCAGTAGTAGGACAGCTTCTGGAAACACCATATATTTT.

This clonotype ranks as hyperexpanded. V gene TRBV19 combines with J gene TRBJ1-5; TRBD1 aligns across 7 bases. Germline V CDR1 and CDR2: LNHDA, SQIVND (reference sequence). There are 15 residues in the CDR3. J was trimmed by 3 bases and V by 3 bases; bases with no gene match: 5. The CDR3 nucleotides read TGTGCCAGTAGTATCCGTACAGGGGCCAATCAGCCCCAGCATTTT. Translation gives CASSIRTGANQPQHF.

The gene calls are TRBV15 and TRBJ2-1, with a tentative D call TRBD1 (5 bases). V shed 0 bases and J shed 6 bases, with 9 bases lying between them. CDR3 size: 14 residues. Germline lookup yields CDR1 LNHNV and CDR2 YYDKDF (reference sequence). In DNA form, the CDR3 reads TGTGCCACCAGCAGAGACCCCACAGGCAATGAGCAGTTCTTC. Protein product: CATSRDPTGNEQFF.

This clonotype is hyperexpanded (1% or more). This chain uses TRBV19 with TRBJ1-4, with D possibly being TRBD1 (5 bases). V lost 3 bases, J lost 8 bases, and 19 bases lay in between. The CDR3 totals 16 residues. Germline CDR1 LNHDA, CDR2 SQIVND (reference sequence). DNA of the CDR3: TGTGCCAGTAGTATTAGACTCTGGGGGTCGCGGGAAAAACTGTTTTTT. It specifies CASSIRLWGSREKLFF.

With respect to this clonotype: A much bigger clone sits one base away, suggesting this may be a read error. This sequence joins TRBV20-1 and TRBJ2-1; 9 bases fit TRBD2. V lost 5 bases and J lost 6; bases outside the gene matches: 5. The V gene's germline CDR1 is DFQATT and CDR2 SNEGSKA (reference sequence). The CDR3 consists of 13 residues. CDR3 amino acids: CSAAGGLLNEQFF. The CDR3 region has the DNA TGCAGTGCTGCGGGGGGGCTCCTCAATGAGCAGTTCTTC.